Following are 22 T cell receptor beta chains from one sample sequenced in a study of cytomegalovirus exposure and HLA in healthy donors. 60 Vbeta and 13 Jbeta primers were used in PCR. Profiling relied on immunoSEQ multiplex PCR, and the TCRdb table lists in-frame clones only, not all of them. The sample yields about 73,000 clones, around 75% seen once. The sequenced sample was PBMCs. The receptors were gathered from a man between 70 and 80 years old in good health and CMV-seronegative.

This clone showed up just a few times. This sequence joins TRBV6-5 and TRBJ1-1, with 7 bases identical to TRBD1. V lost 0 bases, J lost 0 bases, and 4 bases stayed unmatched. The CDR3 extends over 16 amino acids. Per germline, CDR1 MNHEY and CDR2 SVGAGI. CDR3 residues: CASSYSTGRMNTEAFF. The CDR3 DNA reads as TGTGCCAGCAGTTACTCGACAGGGCGCATGAACACTGAAGCTTTCTTT.

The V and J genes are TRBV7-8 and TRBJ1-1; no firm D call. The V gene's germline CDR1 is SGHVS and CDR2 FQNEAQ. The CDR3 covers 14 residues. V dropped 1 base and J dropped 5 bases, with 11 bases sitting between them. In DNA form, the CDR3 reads TGTGCCAGCAGCTTAGTCCGGGGAGAGACTGAAGCTTTCTTT. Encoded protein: CASSLVRGETEAFF.

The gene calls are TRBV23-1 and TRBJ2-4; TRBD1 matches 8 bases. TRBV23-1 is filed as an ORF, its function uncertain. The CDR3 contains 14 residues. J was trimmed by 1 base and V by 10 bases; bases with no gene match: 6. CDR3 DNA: TGCGCCAAGGAGGGACAGGTCGCCAAAAACATTCAGTACTTC. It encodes CAKEGQVAKNIQYF.

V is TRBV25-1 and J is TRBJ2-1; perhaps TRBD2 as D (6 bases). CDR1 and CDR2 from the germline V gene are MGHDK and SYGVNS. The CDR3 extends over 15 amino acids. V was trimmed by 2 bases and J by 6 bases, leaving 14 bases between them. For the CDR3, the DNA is TGTGCCAGCAGTGAAGGAGCGGGCCCCACCAATGAGCAGTTCTTC. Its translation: CASSEGAGPTNEQFF. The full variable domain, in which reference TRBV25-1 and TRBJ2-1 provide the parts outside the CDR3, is EADIYQTPRYLVIGTGKKITLECSQTMGHDKMYWYQQDPGMELHLIHYSYGVNSTEKGDLSSESTVSRIRTEHFPLTLESARPSHTSQYLCASSEGAGPTNEQFFGPGTRLTVL.

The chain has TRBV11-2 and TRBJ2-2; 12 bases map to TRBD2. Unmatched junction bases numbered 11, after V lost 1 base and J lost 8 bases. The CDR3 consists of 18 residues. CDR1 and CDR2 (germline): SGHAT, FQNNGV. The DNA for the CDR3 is TGTGCCAGCAGCTTAGTGGCTCGGACTAGCGGGACCAGTGGGGAGCTGTTTTTT. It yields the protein CASSLVARTSGTSGELFF. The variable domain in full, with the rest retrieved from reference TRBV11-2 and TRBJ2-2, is EAGVAQSPRYKIIEKRQSVAFWCNPISGHATLYWYQQILGQGPKLLIQFQNNGVVDDSQLPKDRFSAERLKGVDSTLKIQPAKLEDSAVYLCASSLVARTSGTSGELFFGEGSRLTVL.

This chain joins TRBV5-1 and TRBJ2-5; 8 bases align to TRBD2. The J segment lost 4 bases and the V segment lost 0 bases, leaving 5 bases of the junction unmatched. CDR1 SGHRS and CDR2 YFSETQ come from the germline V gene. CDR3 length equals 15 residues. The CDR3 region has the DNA TGCGCCAGCAGCTTGGGTCCGGGGGGGCTAGAGACCCAGTACTTC. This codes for CASSLGPGGLETQYF.

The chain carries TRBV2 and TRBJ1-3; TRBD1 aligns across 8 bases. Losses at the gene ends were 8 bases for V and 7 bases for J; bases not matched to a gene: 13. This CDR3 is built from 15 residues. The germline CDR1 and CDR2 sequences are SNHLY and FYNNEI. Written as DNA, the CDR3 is TGTGCCAGCCGGTCAGGGGGGGACAGGTTCAACACCATATATTTT. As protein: CASRSGGDRFNTIYF.

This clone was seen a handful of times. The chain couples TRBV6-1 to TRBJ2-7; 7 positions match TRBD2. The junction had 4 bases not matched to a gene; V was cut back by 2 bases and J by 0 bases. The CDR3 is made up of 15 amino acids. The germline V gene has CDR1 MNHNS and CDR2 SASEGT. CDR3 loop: CASSEPRDYSYEQYF. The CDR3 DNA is TGTGCCAGCAGTGAACCCCGGGACTACTCCTACGAGCAGTACTTC.

In nucleotides, the CDR3 is TGTGCCAGCAGTGCGACGAGGGCCTATGGCTACACCTTC. This sequence encodes CASSATRAYGYTF. The chain joins TRBV25-1 to TRBJ1-2; no reliable D call. The V end lost 4 bases, the J end lost 4 bases, and 10 bases lay between the germline ends. From germline, CDR1 is MGHDK and CDR2 SYGVNS. This CDR3 has 13 residues.

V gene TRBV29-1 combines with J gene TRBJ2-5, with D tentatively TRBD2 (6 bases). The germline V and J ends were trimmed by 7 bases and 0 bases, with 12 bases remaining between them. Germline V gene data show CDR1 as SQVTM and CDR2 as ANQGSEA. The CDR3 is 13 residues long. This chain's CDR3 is CSGGTSYQETQYF. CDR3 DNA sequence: TGCAGCGGCGGGACTTCGTACCAAGAGACCCAGTACTTC.

As DNA, the CDR3 is TGCGCCAGCAGCCAAGACACCGGGAGCCTCAACAATGAGCAGTTCTTC. Its protein product is CASSQDTGSLNNEQFF. The V gene is TRBV4-1, the J gene TRBJ2-1; possible D gene TRBD2, 6 bases. Germline lookup yields CDR1 MGHRA and CDR2 YSYEKL. V was shortened by 0 bases and J by 5 bases, with 14 bases between the two germline ends. This CDR3 is built from 16 residues.

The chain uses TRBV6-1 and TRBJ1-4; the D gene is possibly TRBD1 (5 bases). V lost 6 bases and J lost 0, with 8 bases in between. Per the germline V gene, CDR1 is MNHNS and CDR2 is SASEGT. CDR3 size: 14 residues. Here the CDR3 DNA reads TGTGCCAGCAGAAAGACAGCAACTAATGAAAAACTGTTTTTT. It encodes CASRKTATNEKLFF.

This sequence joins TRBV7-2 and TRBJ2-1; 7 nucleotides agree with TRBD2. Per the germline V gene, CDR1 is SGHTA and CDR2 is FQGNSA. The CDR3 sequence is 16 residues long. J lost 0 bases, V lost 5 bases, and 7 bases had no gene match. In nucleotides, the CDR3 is TGTGCCAGCAGCCGCCTACTAGCGCCCTCCTACAATGAGCAGTTCTTC. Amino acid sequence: CASSRLLAPSYNEQFF.

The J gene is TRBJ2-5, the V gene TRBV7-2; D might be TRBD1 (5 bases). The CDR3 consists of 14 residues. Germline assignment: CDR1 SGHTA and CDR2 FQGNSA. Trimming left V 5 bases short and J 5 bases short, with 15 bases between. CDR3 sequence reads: CASSAPVRAETQYF. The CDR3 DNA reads TGTGCCAGCAGCGCGCCGGTCAGGGCGGAGACCCAGTACTTC.

The CDR3 loop reads CASSVSLADSEQFF. The CDR3 bases are TGTGCCAGCAGCGTCTCTCTCGCGGACTCGGAGCAGTTCTTC. The chain couples TRBV7-6 to TRBJ2-1, with a tentative D call TRBD2 (5 bases). Germline V gene data show CDR1 as SGHVS and CDR2 as FNYEAQ. V was shortened by 5 bases and J by 10 bases, with 18 bases between the two germline ends. This CDR3 contains 14 residues.

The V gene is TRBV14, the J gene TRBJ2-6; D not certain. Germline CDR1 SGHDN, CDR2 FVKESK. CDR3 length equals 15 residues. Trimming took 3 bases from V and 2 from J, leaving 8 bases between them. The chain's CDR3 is CASSHHITGANVLTF. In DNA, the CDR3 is TGTGCCAGCAGCCATCACATAACTGGGGCCAACGTCCTGACTTTC.

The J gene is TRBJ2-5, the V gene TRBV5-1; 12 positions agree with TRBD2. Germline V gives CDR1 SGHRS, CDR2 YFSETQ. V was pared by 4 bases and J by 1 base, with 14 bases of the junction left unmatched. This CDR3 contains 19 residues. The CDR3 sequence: CASSIVQTSGGNPQETQYF. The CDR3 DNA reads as TGCGCCAGCAGCATTGTACAGACTAGCGGGGGCAACCCCCAAGAGACCCAGTACTTC.

DNA of the CDR3: TGTGCCAGTAGCTTGCGGGGGATCCACGAGCAGTACTTC. Translated, it gives CASSLRGIHEQYF. This sequence joins TRBV19 and TRBJ2-7, with 7 bases that match TRBD2. The V and J ends lost 6 bases and 5 bases, in that order; junction bases with no gene match: 7. Germline CDR1 reads LNHDA; CDR2 reads SQIVND (reference sequence). The CDR3 extends over 13 amino acids.

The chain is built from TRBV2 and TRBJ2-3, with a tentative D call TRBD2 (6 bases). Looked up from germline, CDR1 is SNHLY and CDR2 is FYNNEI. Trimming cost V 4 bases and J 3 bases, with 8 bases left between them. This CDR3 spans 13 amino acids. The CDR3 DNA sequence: TGTGCCAGCAGTGTTGGGGGGACAGATACGCAGTATTTT. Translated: CASSVGGTDTQYF.

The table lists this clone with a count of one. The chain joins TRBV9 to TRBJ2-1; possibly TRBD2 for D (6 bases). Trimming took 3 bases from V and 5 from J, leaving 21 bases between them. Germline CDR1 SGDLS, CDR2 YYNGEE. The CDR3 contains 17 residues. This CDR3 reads CASSAGPEGGLNNEQFF. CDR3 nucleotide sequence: TGTGCCAGCAGCGCGGGGCCGGAGGGCGGACTCAACAATGAGCAGTTCTTC.

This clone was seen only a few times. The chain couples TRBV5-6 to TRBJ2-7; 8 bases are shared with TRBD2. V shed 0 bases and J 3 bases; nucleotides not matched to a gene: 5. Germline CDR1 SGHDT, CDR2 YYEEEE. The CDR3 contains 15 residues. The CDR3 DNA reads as TGTGCCAGCAGCTTGGGACTAGCGTTCGACTACGAGCAGTACTTC. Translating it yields CASSLGLAFDYEQYF.

The CDR3 DNA is TGTGCCTGCCCCAACGCCAGGGTTGAAAAACTGTTTTTT. Translating it yields CACPNARVEKLFF. V gene TRBV30 combines with J gene TRBJ1-4; TRBD1 is a possible D gene (5 bases). V was pared by 6 bases and J by 7 bases, with 15 bases between. Germline-derived CDR1 and CDR2 are GTSNPN and SVGIG (reference sequence). The CDR3 runs to 13 residues.